This TCR beta chain was retrieved from a study of OX40 agonist ivuxolimab in advanced cancers. Study-wide context: The dose-escalation cohort had hepatocellular carcinoma, melanoma, renal cell or head and neck cancer. Partial responses occurred in three patients (one hepatocellular carcinoma, two cutaneous melanoma).

Method: immunoSEQ multiplex PCR; TCRdb's copy keeps in-frame clones and lacks some. The profile covers around 61,000 clones, with about 90% appearing a single time and over 20% taken by the ten largest. The CDR3 extends over 15 amino acids. Germline lookup yields CDR1 LNHNV and CDR2 YYDKDF (reference sequence). Deletions cut 3 bases from V and 4 bases from J, with 15 bases between. A remark on this clone: Its antigen is currently unknown.

Broader study findings: Fewer expanded clones were found on average in CD4+ than in CD8+ T cells.

Anyone with autoimmune disease history or systemic immunosuppression was excluded. Sequenced material: CD4+ or CD8+ T cells sorted from blood, taken in a trial of the OX40 agonist ivuxolimab. This sequence was found in an adult with an advanced solid tumor such as melanoma, head and neck, liver or kidney cancer. The genes are TRBV15 and TRBJ1-1; D gene ambiguous. Here the CDR3 reads CATSSSSWILTEAFF. In nucleotides, the CDR3 is TGTGCCACCAGCAGCTCGAGTTGGATTCTCACTGAAGCTTTCTTT. The whole variable domain, filled in from reference TRBV15 and TRBJ1-1, reads DAMVIQNPRYQVTQFGKPVTLSCSQTLNHNVMYWYQQKSSQAPKLLFHYYDKDFNNEADTPDNFQSRRPNTSFCFLDIRSPGLGDTAMYLCATSSSSWILTEAFFGQGTRLTVV.